This passage covers 3 T cell receptor beta chains from one sample sequenced in a study of response to subunit inactivated influenza vaccine. Via MiXCR, TCRdb re-called the RT-PCR reads, giving one row per CDR3 protein. The data hold some 500,000 distinct CDR3 sequences, with more than 15% observed a single time. Specimen: CD4+ T cells sorted from PBMCs, collected about 24 months after vaccination. The receptors originated from a man in his fifties or sixties who received an inactivated influenza vaccine.

This clonotype has more than one count but fewer than ten. V usage is TRBV6-2 or TRBV6-3 and J usage is TRBJ1-5, with TRBD1 as a possible D gene (6 bases). Germline-derived CDR1 and CDR2 are MNHEY and SVGEGT. The CDR3 has 15 residues. V dropped 7 bases and J dropped 3 bases, with 16 bases sitting between them. The CDR3 DNA reads as TGTGCCAGCAAAGGACTCGGGACATACAATCAGCCCCAGCATTTT. Its translation: CASKGLGTYNQPQHF.

This clonotype was counted ten times or more. V and J are TRBV27 and TRBJ1-5, with D possibly being TRBD1 (5 bases). V gave up 2 bases and J gave up 7 bases, with 9 bases separating them. This CDR3 contains 13 residues. The germline V gene has CDR1 MNHEY and CDR2 SMNVEV (reference sequence). CDR3: CASSLGGRQPQHF. CDR3 DNA: TGTGCCAGCAGTTTAGGGGGTAGACAGCCCCAGCATTTT.

This clonotype has only a few counts. The chain couples TRBV28 to TRBJ1-5, with unresolved D. Germline lookup yields CDR1 MDHEN and CDR2 SYDVKM. V gave up 3 bases and J gave up 0 bases, with 15 bases separating them. The CDR3 covers 17 residues. The CDR3 protein is CASSFWSRTDSNQPQHF. In DNA, the CDR3 is TGTGCCAGCAGTTTTTGGTCTAGGACCGATAGCAATCAGCCCCAGCATTTT.